This record concerns one T cell receptor beta chain sequence. As yet, its antigen is unknown. The data derive from a study of monozygotic twins with inflammatory bowel disease. The CDR3 is 12 residues long. The V gene's germline CDR1 is SGHRS and CDR2 YFSETQ. TCRdb reprocessed the 5' RACE reads and reports one entry per CDR3 protein, with no DNA. The sample totals over 150,000 distinct CDR3 sequences; its top ten clones hold 2.4%. Study-level findings and limits: IBD patients share fewer clonotypes with other people than healthy twins do, especially with disease activity. Perhaps reflecting limited power, concordant and discordant twins did not differ in repertoire similarity. Patient-specific immunosuppressive treatments may have made repertoires more variable. Resolution of different T cell subtypes was not achieved.

V and J are TRBV5-1 and TRBJ2-1; TCRdb proposes TRBD2, but this gene call is untestable without DNA. The source of this sequence is a human donor with ulcerative colitis or Crohn's disease, or a healthy co-twin of an affected twin (not recorded which). The specimen sequenced was blood. CDR3 amino acids: CASSAGIDEQFF.